This T cell receptor (beta chain) comes out of a study of response to subunit inactivated influenza vaccine. Findings and limits, study-wide: The authors suggested that every seasonal influenza vaccination recruits few new T cells.

TCRdb reprocessed the RT-PCR reads via MiXCR and lists one record per CDR3 protein. Among roughly 650,000 distinct CDR3 sequences, approximately 14% were seen once, and the ten largest hold 7.5% to 8%. The CDR3 length is 17 residues. The germline V gene encodes CDR1 SGHRS and CDR2 YFSETQ. The V and J ends lost 0 bases and 4 bases, in that order; junction bases with no gene match: 10. Remarks on this clonotype: The antigen remains undetermined.

The TCR originated in a middle-aged man who received an inactivated influenza vaccine. The chain carries TRBV5-1 and TRBJ2-1; 7 bases line up with TRBD2. Sequencing was performed on PBMCs from blood, taken 14 days before vaccination. CDR3 nucleotide sequence: TGCGCCAGCAGCTTGGGGCCGAGCGGGACCTTTTACAATGAGCAGTTCTTC. Amino acid sequence: CASSLGPSGTFYNEQFF.